This T cell receptor (beta chain) was recorded in a study of shared clonotypes between healthy human individuals (dated by TCRdb to about 2020). The study in broad terms: The cohort comprised a couple of women and a few men aged 18 to 49 years. For each donor, three plates each were used for CD4 naive and CD4 memory, two plates were used for CD8 naive, and one plate was used for CD8 memory. Each donor's leukapheresis produced roughly between about 0.85 and 10 billion PBMCs. To estimate repertoire size and how much clonotype sharing occurs between individuals, the study deeply sequenced the blood TCR repertoires of about five healthy adults. Libraries were prepared and TCR repertoires were sequenced by different laboratories using diverse techniques, in order to increase sequencing depth and limit assay-specific biases. The full study reports these points: Sampling was limited to blood, and TCR repertoires in tissue likely differ from TCR repertoires in blood. Because the study included a small number of donors, the genetic and exposure-history diversity represented was limited. Estimated clonotype richness was generally larger for naive than for memory subsets. Sharing across a few donors was observed for around 5% of naive CD4, 3.5% of naive CD8, 2% to 2.5% of memory CD4, and 0.4% of memory CD8 clonotypes. Even with the large sequencing depth, rarefaction of the sorted-subset datasets indicated that sequencing was incomplete. Pairwise subsampling led to the expectation that sequencing depth would affect the degree of clonotype sharing among donors. Compared with non-shared clonotypes, clonotypes shared by all four sorted-subset donors had higher generation probabilities.

Donors were healthy HIV-negative adults with no recently reported acute infections or vaccinations. Only Caucasian adults living in Nashville, Tennessee, USA were represented among the donors. CD4+ T cells were enriched by magnetic negative selection; naive cells were then positively selected on CD45RA, and the negative fraction formed the memory subset. Blood was collected by leukapheresis, and PBMCs were isolated by Ficoll-Histopaque density gradient centrifugation and then cryopreserved in liquid nitrogen vapor phase. Analytical flow cytometry was used to check the purity and quantity of every magnetically sorted T cell population. Genomic DNA was isolated from every sorted fraction and measured by UV absorbance on a Nanodrop 2000c. Of note for this clone: It has no known antigen specificity. One base away there is no much larger clone; base qualities are not given.

Including cysteine and phenylalanine, the CDR3 has 13 amino acids. This entry keeps only the CDR3 DNA: 39 bases, framed from base 1. Sequences MDHEN (CDR1) and SYDVKM (CDR2) are obtained from the germline V gene. Cut back by 5 bases and 2 bases, the V and J ends lie 10 bases apart. TCR CDR3 regions were amplified from genomic DNA by multiplex PCR using the deep immunoSEQ assay. For each cell subset, the extracted genomic DNA was distributed evenly across all wells of several immunoSEQ 96-well plates, and each plate served as one replicate. For sorted subsets, approximately 210 ng genomic DNA, equal to about 30,000 T cell genomes, was loaded into each replicate PCR. The purified libraries were quantified using a Qubit 3.0 fluorometer, sized with a Bioanalyzer 2100, and then quantified again using the KAPA Library Quantification kit. A separate single-read 150-cycle Illumina NextSeq 550 flow cell was used to sequence each immunoSEQ 96-well plate. As for the authors' bioinformatics: Because only junctional sequences without quality scores were contained in the immunoSEQ output, filtering matching that applied to full-length reads could not be performed. Sequences were annotated with PyIR, a Python wrapper for IgBLAST v1.9, using IMGT germline references to assign V/J genes and CDR3. Reads were removed for weak V/J assignments (E-value above 1e-6), missing CDR3, stop codons, out-of-frame junctions, or ambiguous translated residues. V3J clonotypes were defined as sequences sharing the same inferred V gene, J gene, and CDR3 amino acid sequence. Percentage overlap between repertoires was computed as shared unique clonotypes divided by the size of the smaller repertoire. Richness of each repertoire was evaluated using RTK rarefaction, the Chao1 estimator, and Recon v2.1 estimates of unobserved clonotypes. Generation probabilities for all TCRbeta clonotypes obtained by the gDNA method from a handful of donors were computed using OLGA. Imported from immuneACCESS, the table was reduced by TCRdb to in-frame sequences with V and J called. These copies leave out some clones; in studies compared against another copy, an unresolved V gene accounts for under half, and the cause of the remainder is not known. V, J and clone size derive from that table, while D and trimming were established from the DNA sequence. This sample lists 1.5 million to 1.9 million clones; about 98% were detected once. 0.4% to 0.55% of the sample goes to the ten largest clones.

The chain uses TRBV28 and TRBJ2-7; the D gene is unclear. The TCR was taken from a man younger than 40 in good health. The material sequenced was naive CD4+ T cells sorted from blood. Explained via the paper, the cell subset or site label denotes: CD45RA+ positively selected. The DNA reads as follows: TGTGCCAGCAGTCTCGACAACCCCTACGAGCAGTACTTC. Translation gives CASSLDNPYEQYF.